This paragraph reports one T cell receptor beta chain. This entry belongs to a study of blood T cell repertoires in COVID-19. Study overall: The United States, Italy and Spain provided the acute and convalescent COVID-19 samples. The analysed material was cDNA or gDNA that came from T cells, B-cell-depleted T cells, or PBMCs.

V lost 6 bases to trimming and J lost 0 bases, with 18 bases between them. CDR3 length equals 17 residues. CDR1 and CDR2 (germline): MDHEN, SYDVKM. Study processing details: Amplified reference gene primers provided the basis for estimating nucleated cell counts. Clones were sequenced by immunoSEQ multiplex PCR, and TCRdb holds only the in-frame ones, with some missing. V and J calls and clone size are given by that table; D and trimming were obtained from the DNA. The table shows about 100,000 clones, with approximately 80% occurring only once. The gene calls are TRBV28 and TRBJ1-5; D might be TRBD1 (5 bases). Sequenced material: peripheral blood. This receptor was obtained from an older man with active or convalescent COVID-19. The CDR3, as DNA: TGTGCCAGCAGCTCCGGCAGCAGGGATTATAGCAATCAGCCCCAGCATTTT. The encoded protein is CASSSGSRDYSNQPQHF.